These 26 T cell receptor beta chains came from one sample sequenced in a study of blood T cell repertoires in COVID-19. Only in-frame clones appear in the TCRdb table, and some are missing; sequencing was by immunoSEQ multiplex PCR. The profile shows about 110,000 clones, around 78% of them singletons. Sequenced material: peripheral blood. These receptors all come from a woman aged 60-70 years with acute or convalescent COVID-19.

This clone was seen more than once but under ten times. The chain links TRBV6-5 to TRBJ2-2, with a weak D call TRBD2 (6 bases). The CDR3 contains 15 residues. V was clipped by 7 bases and J by 2 bases, with 14 bases between them. Germline V lookup: CDR1 MNHEY, CDR2 SVGAGI. This CDR3 reads CASNHGGRNTGELFF. The CDR3 nucleotides read TGTGCCAGCAACCATGGGGGGAGAAACACCGGGGAGCTGTTTTTT.

The rearrangement uses TRBV3-1 (or the pseudogene TRBV3-2) and TRBJ2-2; no definite D call. Germline V gene lookup returns CDR1 LGHDT and CDR2 YNNKEL (reference sequence). This CDR3 has 15 amino acids. V dropped 1 base and J dropped 7 bases, with 13 bases sitting between them. CDR3 region: CASSQAFSMLGELFF. The DNA of the CDR3 is TGTGCCAGCAGCCAAGCTTTTAGCATGCTCGGGGAGCTGTTTTTT.

The chain has TRBV9 and TRBJ2-3, with D perhaps TRBD1 (6 bases). This CDR3 has 15 amino acids. Germline V gene lookup returns CDR1 SGDLS and CDR2 YYNGEE. Between the trimmed V and J ends, which lost 2 bases and 2 bases, there was a span of 12 bases. The CDR3: CASSVATGLTDTQYF. As DNA, the CDR3 is TGTGCCAGCAGCGTCGCCACAGGGCTCACAGATACGCAGTATTTT. The full variable domain, completed using reference TRBV9 and TRBJ2-3, is DSGVTQTPKHLITATGQRVTLRCSPRSGDLSVYWYQQSLDQGLQFLIQYYNGEERAKGNILERFSAQQFPDLHSELNLSSLELGDSALYFCASSVATGLTDTQYFGPGTRLTVL.

This clone was found once. The chain employs TRBV15 and TRBJ1-6; 7 bases are a match to TRBD1. Germline assignment: CDR1 LNHNV and CDR2 YYDKDF (reference sequence). This CDR3 has 16 residues. The V gene end was trimmed by 4 bases and the J gene end by 10 bases; junction bases not matched to a gene: 13. This CDR3 is CATSTGSDRVFSPLHF. CDR3 sequence (DNA): TGTGCCACCAGCACCGGATCTGACAGGGTTTTCTCACCCCTCCACTTT.

This clone was seen once. This chain uses TRBV28 with TRBJ1-5; 9 bases line up with TRBD1. V dropped 6 bases and J dropped 5; count of bases not matched to a gene: 8. The CDR3 totals 15 residues. Germline V gene data show CDR1 as MDHEN and CDR2 as SYDVKM. CDR3 sequence: CASSEPGQGYQPQHF. Here the CDR3 DNA reads TGTGCCAGCAGCGAGCCGGGACAGGGATATCAGCCCCAGCATTTT.

The chain couples TRBV7-9 to TRBJ1-2; D call uncertain. Germline assignment: CDR1 SEHNR and CDR2 FQNEAQ (reference sequence). There are 15 residues in the CDR3. Trimming pared 3 bases from V and 4 bases from J, leaving 15 bases between. In DNA form, the CDR3 reads TGTGCCAGCAGCTTGTCGCGAGCCGGGATCTATGGCTACACCTTC. Translated: CASSLSRAGIYGYTF.

The rearrangement joins TRBV5-8 to TRBJ2-3, with a weak D call TRBD1 (5 bases). The germline CDR1 and CDR2 sequences are SGHTS and YDEGEE. This CDR3 is 15 amino acids long. V gave up 4 bases and J gave up 2 bases, with 14 bases separating them. The DNA for the CDR3 is TGTGCCAGCAGCCGACAGCTATCAGCCACAGATACGCAGTATTTT. It codes for CASSRQLSATDTQYF. Full variable domain (rest looked up from reference TRBV5-8 and TRBJ2-3): EAGVTQSPTHLIKTRGQQATLRCSPISGHTSVYWYQQALGLGLQFLLWYDEGEERNRGNFPPRFSGRQFPNYSSELNVNALELEDSALYLCASSRQLSATDTQYFGPGTRLTVL.

The chain is built from TRBV4-1 and TRBJ2-5, with TRBD1 matching 8 bases. J was trimmed by 4 bases and V by 4 bases; bases with no gene match: 5. The CDR3 is 14 amino acids. CDR1 MGHRA and CDR2 YSYEKL come from the germline V gene. CDR3 coding DNA: TGCGCCAGCAGCCTACAGACAGGGGTAGAGACCCAGTACTTC. Protein: CASSLQTGVETQYF.

The V and J genes are TRBV28 and TRBJ1-4; D remains unclear. The germline V and J ends were trimmed by 8 bases and 4 bases, with 14 bases remaining between them. The germline gives CDR1 MDHEN, CDR2 SYDVKM. The CDR3 sequence is 14 residues long. The CDR3 sequence: CASLEGRLNEKLFF. The CDR3 nucleotides read TGTGCCAGCTTGGAGGGCCGCCTTAATGAAAAACTGTTTTTT.

The chain employs TRBV11-2 and TRBJ2-1, with TRBD2 matching over 10 bases. Germline CDR1 reads SGHAT; CDR2 reads FQNNGV. With V trimmed by 0 bases and J by 15 bases, 8 bases remained unmatched. The CDR3 totals 14 residues. CDR3 sequence (DNA): TGTGCCAGCAGCTTAGATCGGACTAGCGGACGGGTGTTCTTC. Its protein is CASSLDRTSGRVFF.

The J gene is TRBJ1-2, the V gene TRBV19; 7 positions agree with TRBD1. The V segment lost 7 bases and the J segment 8 bases; nucleotides outside the gene matches: 16. In germline, CDR1 is LNHDA, CDR2 SQIVND (reference sequence). There are 15 residues in the CDR3. CDR3 sequence (DNA): TGTGCCAGTACCCGGGGAGAGGGGGCCCAAGGAGGCTACACCTTC. Protein sequence: CASTRGEGAQGGYTF. Full variable domain (rest looked up from reference TRBV19 and TRBJ1-2): DGGITQSPKYLFRKEGQNVTLSCEQNLNHDAMYWYRQDPGQGLRLIYYSQIVNDFQKGDIAEGYSVSREKKESFPLTVTSAQKNPTAFYLCASTRGEGAQGGYTFGSGTRLTVV.

The rearrangement uses TRBV6-5 and TRBJ1-5; D remains ambiguous. Germline CDR1 MNHEY, CDR2 SVGAGI. V was cut by 4 bases and J by 4 bases, with 8 bases left in between. This CDR3 has 13 amino acids. CDR3 coding DNA: TGTGCCAGCAGTTCTTACAGAAATCAGCCCCAGCATTTT. Translating it yields CASSSYRNQPQHF.

The V and J genes are TRBV4-1 and TRBJ1-5; D gene uncertain. Deletions cut 0 bases from V and 1 base from J, with 7 bases between. Germline values: CDR1 MGHRA, CDR2 YSYEKL. The CDR3 is made up of 15 amino acids. Here the CDR3 reads CASSQDGGSNQPQHF. CDR3 bases: TGCGCCAGCAGCCAAGATGGAGGGAGCAATCAGCCCCAGCATTTT.

The rearrangement joins TRBV28 to TRBJ1-2; a possible D gene is TRBD1 (5 bases). The CDR3 is 16 amino acids. CDR1 MDHEN and CDR2 SYDVKM come from the germline V gene. The germline V and J ends were trimmed by 2 bases and 7 bases, with 20 bases remaining between them. The CDR3 region has the DNA TGTGCCAGCAGTTTAGAGTCGGCGGCTAGGAGGGGTGGCTACACCTTC. Protein sequence: CASSLESAARRGGYTF.

V usage is TRBV5-5 and J usage is TRBJ1-5, with D tentatively TRBD1 (5 bases). The CDR3 extends over 15 amino acids. The V gene's germline CDR1 is SGHKS and CDR2 YYEKEE (reference sequence). Trimming removed 0 bases from V and 7 bases from J, with 14 bases in between. CDR3 amino acids: CASSLGNRLVQPQHF. CDR3 sequence (DNA): TGTGCCAGCAGCTTGGGGAACAGGTTGGTCCAGCCCCAGCATTTT.

As regards this clone: Other DNA sequences of this sample code for an identical CDR3. This chain connects TRBV7-2 to TRBJ2-5, with D possibly being TRBD1 (5 bases). The germline gives CDR1 SGHTA, CDR2 FQGNSA. The CDR3 runs 11 residues. V was clipped by 6 bases and J by 5 bases, with 7 bases between them. The CDR3 region is CASSPGETQYF. The DNA of the CDR3 is TGTGCCAGCAGTCCAGGGGAGACCCAGTACTTC. Variable domain in full (rest from reference TRBV7-2 and TRBJ2-5): GAGVSQSPSNKVTEKGKDVELRCDPISGHTALYWYRQSLGQGLEFLIYFQGNSAPDKSGLPSDRFSAERTGGSVSTLTIQRTQQEDSAVYLCASSPGETQYFGPGTRLLVL.

The CDR3 sequence is CATTSGNNEQFF. DNA for the CDR3: TGTGCCACCACGTCGGGGAACAATGAGCAGTTCTTC. The chain carries TRBV24-1 and TRBJ2-1, with D possibly matching TRBD2 (5 bases). The germline CDR1 and CDR2 sequences are KGHDR and SFDVKD. This CDR3 has 12 residues. V was clipped by 8 bases and J by 5 bases, with 9 bases between them.

The chain joins TRBV19 to TRBJ2-5, with TRBD2 as a possible D gene (6 bases). The germline V gene has CDR1 LNHDA and CDR2 SQIVND (reference sequence). The CDR3 spans 16 residues. V lost 6 bases and J lost 1, with 18 bases in between. The CDR3 DNA is TGTGCCAGTAGGCGATCGATAGCTAGCGCCCAAGAGACCCAGTACTTC. It specifies CASRRSIASAQETQYF.

Comments on this clone: Other nucleotide sequences from this sample produce the same CDR3. V is TRBV19 and J is TRBJ2-7, with D possibly being TRBD1 (5 bases). Per the germline V gene, CDR1 is LNHDA and CDR2 is SQIVND (reference sequence). The CDR3 runs 14 residues. Trimming took off 1 base at V and 3 bases at J, with 10 bases between the two ends. The DNA of the CDR3 is TGTGCCAGTAGTATAGCGCGGCAGGGCTACGAGCAGTACTTC. It encodes CASSIARQGYEQYF.

This rearrangement joins TRBV28 to TRBJ1-1; D is undetermined. This CDR3 contains 13 residues. V was trimmed by 8 bases and J by 0 bases, leaving 10 bases between them. The V gene's germline CDR1 is MDHEN and CDR2 SYDVKM. The CDR3 sequence: CASGLTMNTEAFF. As DNA, the CDR3 is TGTGCCAGCGGCCTTACGATGAACACTGAAGCTTTCTTT.

J is TRBJ1-3 and V is TRBV3-1 (or the pseudogene TRBV3-2), with D perhaps TRBD1 (6 bases). CDR3 size: 15 residues. With 1 base removed from V and 10 bases from J, the gap between germline ends came to 17 bases. Germline V gene data show CDR1 as LGHDT and CDR2 as YNNKEL (reference sequence). CDR3 in DNA: TGTGCCAGCAGCCAAGGGGGCTTGGGGGCGACGACCATATATTTT. It translates to CASSQGGLGATTIYF.

This chain connects TRBV2 to TRBJ2-1; TRBD2 aligns across 8 bases. V shed 7 bases and J 2 bases; nucleotides not matched to a gene: 7. The CDR3 is 15 residues long. CDR1 is SNHLY, CDR2 FYNNEI, per germline. The CDR3 here is CASKGTGGAYNEQFF. CDR3 DNA: TGTGCCAGCAAAGGTACCGGGGGGGCCTACAATGAGCAGTTCTTC.

This chain uses TRBV7-3 with TRBJ2-1; 10 bases line up with TRBD1. This CDR3 is built from 14 residues. V lost 6 bases and J lost 8; bases outside the gene matches: 7. Per the germline V gene, CDR1 is SGHTA and CDR2 is FQGTGA. As DNA, the CDR3 is TGTGCCAGCAGTTCCGGGACAGGGGTCCATGAGCAGTTCTTC. It translates to CASSSGTGVHEQFF.

The V call is TRBV25-1, the J call TRBJ1-1, with D hard to call. Germline CDR1 is MGHDK and CDR2 is SYGVNS. V gave up 3 bases and J gave up 1 base, with 9 bases separating them. The CDR3 length is 14 residues. The CDR3 loop is CASSDVGENTEAFF. CDR3 nucleotide sequence: TGTGCCAGCAGTGACGTAGGAGAGAACACTGAAGCTTTCTTT.

The chain has TRBV7-2 and TRBJ2-4; perhaps TRBD2 as D (6 bases). V was clipped by 3 bases and J by 8 bases, with 14 bases between them. The germline V gene encodes CDR1 SGHTA and CDR2 FQGNSA. CDR3 length: 14 amino acids. The CDR3 region is CASSFVAPGDIQYF. For the CDR3, the DNA is TGTGCCAGCAGCTTCGTGGCGCCGGGGGACATTCAGTACTTC.

V and J are TRBV10-3 and TRBJ1-1; D not resolved. Trimming left V 4 bases short and J 0 bases short, with 6 bases between. Germline assignment: CDR1 ENHRY and CDR2 SYGVKD. This CDR3 has 13 residues. The CDR3 sequence: CAISGHMNTEAFF. CDR3 DNA: TGTGCCATCAGTGGTCACATGAACACTGAAGCTTTCTTT.